This entry lists 29 T cell receptor beta chains sequenced from one sample in a study of CD8+ T cells in alopecia areata (dated by TCRdb to 2016 to 2018). What the time point label conveys for this sample: around 22 weeks on oral tofacitinib. This specimen's treatment or condition label, per the study, means: oral pan-JAK inhibitor, 5-10 mg twice daily. To prepare the library, the immunoSEQ multiplex PCR assay was applied. RNA was extracted from all samples and reverse transcribed into cDNA as template for TCR sequencing. The source is immuneACCESS, and TCRdb retained only in-frame sequences with V and J called. Part of the clones is not carried over; for the studies checked, unresolved V genes explain less than half of this, and the remainder is unexplained. The sample yields around 180,000 clones; around three fifths were counted once. The ten largest clones add up to just over 1% of the sample.

Source: CD4+ T cells sorted from blood, taken at week 24, from a patient treated with tofacitinib. Every receptor here comes from a human donor with alopecia areata.

The CDR3 bases are TGCAGCGCGGACGGGACACTTCAAGAGACCCAGTACTTC. Translation gives CSADGTLQETQYF. The rearrangement uses TRBV29-1 and TRBJ2-5, with D possibly being TRBD1 (6 bases). Looked up from germline, CDR1 is SQVTM and CDR2 is ANQGSEA. Trimming removed 7 bases at V and 2 bases at J, with 14 bases between. CDR3 size: 13 residues.

This chain links TRBV30 with TRBJ2-5; D gene ambiguous. The germline V and J ends were trimmed by 0 bases and 1 base, with 6 bases remaining between them. This CDR3 has 13 residues. The V gene's germline CDR1 is GTSNPN and CDR2 SVGIG (reference sequence). CDR3: CAWSVSIQETQYF. The CDR3 DNA is TGTGCCTGGAGTGTCTCAATCCAAGAGACCCAGTACTTC.

The chain carries TRBV7-9 and TRBJ2-2, with TRBD2 matching 8 bases. The CDR3 loop spans 12 amino acids. J lost 6 bases, V lost 8 bases, and 2 bases had no gene match. Germline-derived CDR1 and CDR2 are SEHNR and FQNEAQ (reference sequence). The CDR3 sequence is CASGGLAGELFF. CDR3 nucleotide sequence: TGTGCCAGCGGGGGACTAGCCGGGGAGCTGTTTTTT. Supplemented by reference TRBV7-9 and TRBJ2-2, the full variable domain reads DTGVSQNPRHKITKRGQNVTFRCDPISEHNRLYWYRQTLGQGPEFLTYFQNEAQLEKSRLLSDRFSAERPKGSFSTLEIQRTEQGDSAMYLCASGGLAGELFFGEGSRLTVL.

The chain uses TRBV29-1 and TRBJ2-5, with D uncertain. Germline V gene data show CDR1 as SQVTM and CDR2 as ANQGSEA. V lost 5 bases and J 2 bases, leaving 12 bases between the germline ends. The CDR3 consists of 13 residues. The CDR3 here is CSVPPRYQETQYF. The CDR3 nucleotides are TGCAGCGTTCCCCCCAGGTATCAAGAGACCCAGTACTTC. Looking up the rest from reference TRBV29-1 and TRBJ2-5 gives the full variable domain: SAVISQKPSRDICQRGTSLTIQCQVDSQVTMMFWYRQQPGQSLTLIATANQGSEATYESGFVIDKFPISRPNLTFSTLTVSNMSPEDSSIYLCSVPPRYQETQYFGPGTRLLVL.

This chain links TRBV27 with TRBJ1-6, with unresolved D. The V gene's germline CDR1 is MNHEY and CDR2 SMNVEV (reference sequence). Trimming cost V 6 bases and J 6 bases, with 15 bases left between them. The CDR3 length is 15 residues. The CDR3 DNA sequence: TGTGCCAGCAGGGGCCCATATGGTGGTAATTCACCCCTCCACTTT. This translates into CASRGPYGGNSPLHF.

This rearrangement joins TRBV11-3 to TRBJ1-2; D uncertain. The V end lost 6 bases, the J end lost 5 bases, and 10 bases lay between the germline ends. The V gene's germline CDR1 is SGHNT and CDR2 YENEEA. CDR3 length equals 12 residues. Here the CDR3 reads CASRDGRYGYTF. The CDR3 nucleotides are TGTGCCAGCAGGGACGGACGATATGGCTACACCTTC.

The chain joins TRBV11-2 to TRBJ2-3, with TRBD1 as a possible D gene (7 bases). Trimming took 2 bases from V and 0 from J, leaving 12 bases between them. The CDR3 runs to 16 residues. Germline loops: CDR1 SGHAT, CDR2 FQNNGV. As DNA, the CDR3 is TGTGCCAGCAGCTTACTTTCAGGGGGGAGCACAGATACGCAGTATTTT. Its translation is CASSLLSGGSTDTQYF.

On this clone: This sample also contains other DNA sequences that code for the same CDR3. The CDR3 spells CSARQGYEQYF. CDR3 in DNA: TGCAGTGCCAGACAGGGATACGAGCAGTACTTC. The J gene is TRBJ2-7, the V gene TRBV20-1, with 7 nucleotides matching TRBD1. The CDR3 is made up of 11 amino acids. Germline V gives CDR1 DFQATT, CDR2 SNEGSKA (reference sequence). V lost 6 bases to trimming and J lost 4 bases; unmatched junction nucleotides: 3.

DNA for the CDR3: TGTGCCTGGGGGCTGAGGGAGAACACTGAAGCTTTCTTT. Protein: CAWGLRENTEAFF. The chain has TRBV30 and TRBJ1-1; D is ambiguous. CDR3 length: 13 residues. Trimming removed 5 bases from V and 1 base from J, with 11 bases in between. CDR1 and CDR2 from the germline V gene are GTSNPN and SVGIG (reference sequence).

The chain recombines TRBV5-1 with TRBJ2-2; 9 bases fit TRBD1. The length of the CDR3 is 14 residues. Germline-derived CDR1 and CDR2 are SGHRS and YFSETQ. Unmatched junction bases numbered 0, after V lost 0 bases and J lost 6 bases. For the CDR3, the DNA is TGCGCCAGCAGCTTGGACAGGGGGCCCGGGGAGCTGTTTTTT. This translates into CASSLDRGPGELFF.

The CDR3 here is CSVENLKDRGQTDTQYF. The CDR3 DNA sequence: TGCAGCGTTGAGAACTTGAAGGACAGGGGACAAACAGATACGCAGTATTTT. The chain joins TRBV29-1 to TRBJ2-3, with 9 bases matching TRBD1. With V trimmed by 3 bases and J by 3 bases, 13 bases remained unmatched. CDR1 and CDR2 (germline): SQVTM, ANQGSEA. This CDR3 spans 17 amino acids.

The chain is built from TRBV5-1 and TRBJ2-1; D is possibly TRBD2 (6 bases). The CDR3 is made up of 13 amino acids. The germline V gene encodes CDR1 SGHRS and CDR2 YFSETQ. V was cut by 3 bases and J by 12 bases, with 16 bases left in between. The CDR3 here is CASSSSTGTAQFF. CDR3 nucleotides: TGCGCCAGCAGCTCCTCTACGGGGACTGCGCAGTTCTTC.

The CDR3 DNA sequence: TGTGCCAGCAGCGTAAGCGGGGGGGCAAATGAGCAGTTCTTC. The encoded protein is CASSVSGGANEQFF. This chain links TRBV9 with TRBJ2-1; TRBD2 matches 10 bases. V was pared by 1 base and J by 7 bases, with 2 bases of the junction left unmatched. The CDR3 sequence is 14 residues long. CDR1 is SGDLS and CDR2 is YYNGEE in the germline V gene.

The V call is TRBV18, the J call TRBJ1-2; no clear D. Germline lookup yields CDR1 KGHSH and CDR2 LQKENI. Trimming left V 3 bases short and J 2 bases short, with 13 bases between. The CDR3 runs 15 residues. The CDR3 loop reads CASSPSAGPNYGYTF. CDR3 nucleotide sequence: TGTGCCAGCTCACCTTCCGCCGGTCCGAACTATGGCTACACCTTC.

This clone was detected a few times. V gene TRBV29-1 combines with J gene TRBJ2-1; tentatively, D is TRBD2 (7 bases). The germline V and J ends were trimmed by 4 bases and 0 bases, with 10 bases remaining between them. The CDR3 is made up of 14 amino acids. Per the germline V gene, CDR1 is SQVTM and CDR2 is ANQGSEA. For the CDR3, the DNA is TGCAGCGTTGGTCGGGGGGCCTCCTACAATGAGCAGTTCTTC. It specifies CSVGRGASYNEQFF.

This chain connects TRBV29-1 to TRBJ2-7; 12 bases agree with TRBD2. The CDR3 runs 17 residues. CDR1 and CDR2 (germline): SQVTM, ANQGSEA. The V gene end was trimmed by 0 bases and the J gene end by 2 bases; junction bases not matched to a gene: 8. The CDR3 DNA reads as TGCAGCGTTGAAGACCCTTTTACTAGCGGGGGGCCCTACGAGCAGTACTTC. Its translation: CSVEDPFTSGGPYEQYF.

This clone was seen a single time. The chain links TRBV30 to TRBJ2-3; no clear D gene. This CDR3 contains 14 residues. Trimming took 0 bases from V and 2 from J, leaving 9 bases between them. The germline V gene has CDR1 GTSNPN and CDR2 SVGIG (reference sequence). The CDR3 loop is CAWSVLAITDTQYF. CDR3 bases: TGTGCCTGGAGTGTACTTGCCATCACAGATACGCAGTATTTT.

This clone was seen only a few times. The genes are TRBV27 and TRBJ2-1; TRBD1 or TRBD2 may be the D gene (5 bases each). The CDR3 runs 15 residues. Trimming cost V 8 bases and J 6 bases, with 20 bases left between them. The germline V gene encodes CDR1 MNHEY and CDR2 SMNVEV (reference sequence). This chain's CDR3 is CASGRRDGRSNEQFF. Written as DNA, the CDR3 is TGTGCCAGCGGACGAAGGGACGGACGGAGCAATGAGCAGTTCTTC.

The sample holds a few counts of this clone. The rearrangement links TRBV7-2 to TRBJ2-3, with D perhaps TRBD2 (6 bases). This CDR3 has 14 amino acids. In germline, CDR1 is SGHTA, CDR2 FQGNSA. V lost 2 bases and J 6 bases, leaving 12 bases between the germline ends. DNA for the CDR3: TGTGCCAGCAGCTTAAGATTTGGAGGGGATACGCAGTATTTT. Its protein is CASSLRFGGDTQYF.

A remark on this clone: It is unclear where the CDR3 begins or ends on the DNA, so no DNA is shown, and the CDR3 is as TCRdb lists it. The chain carries TRBV5-1 and TRBJ2-5; the DNA was not compared with TRBD1, the D call given in the table. The CDR3 extends over 16 residues, inclusive of both ends. CDR1 SGHRS and CDR2 YFSETQ come from the germline V gene. CDR3 amino acids: CASSFGPGISGETQYF.

This chain uses TRBV29-1 with TRBJ1-1; TRBD1 agrees at 8 bases. Germline V gene data show CDR1 as SQVTM and CDR2 as ANQGSEA. The CDR3 is 13 residues long. V shed 6 bases and J 1 base; nucleotides not matched to a gene: 4. This CDR3 reads CSVQGQENTEAFF. As DNA, the CDR3 is TGCAGCGTGCAGGGACAGGAGAACACTGAAGCTTTCTTT.

The chain carries TRBV6-4 and TRBJ2-3; 9 bases map to TRBD2. CDR3 length equals 14 residues. V shed 8 bases and J 4 bases; nucleotides not matched to a gene: 7. The germline V gene has CDR1 MRHNA and CDR2 SNTAGT. CDR3 protein: CASRASGDSDTQYF. The CDR3 bases are TGTGCCAGCCGGGCTAGCGGGGATTCAGATACGCAGTATTTT.

The V gene is TRBV4-3, the J gene TRBJ2-3; TRBD1 might be the D (6 bases). The CDR3 totals 14 residues. The V end lost 0 bases, the J end lost 5 bases, and 9 bases lay between the germline ends. Germline CDR1 is LGHNA and CDR2 is YSLEER. The CDR3 sequence: CASSQDHRVDTQYF. The DNA for the CDR3 is TGCGCCAGCAGCCAAGATCACAGGGTAGATACGCAGTATTTT.

As for this clone: The same CDR3 also results from other DNA sequences found in this sample. The V and J genes are TRBV4-3 and TRBJ1-1; D remains unclear. Trimming took off 0 bases at V and 1 base at J, with 9 bases between the two ends. Germline V lookup: CDR1 LGHNA, CDR2 YSLEER. The CDR3 consists of 15 residues. CDR3 DNA: TGCGCCAGCAGCCAAGAAGGGAGGGCGAACACTGAAGCTTTCTTT. Amino acids: CASSQEGRANTEAFF.

The chain couples TRBV29-1 to TRBJ2-7, with TRBD1 matching 10 bases. The CDR3 spans 13 residues. The V gene end was trimmed by 7 bases and the J gene end by 4 bases; junction bases not matched to a gene: 7. Germline V gene lookup returns CDR1 SQVTM and CDR2 ANQGSEA. CDR3 in amino acids: CSAKTGGGYEQYF. In nucleotides, the CDR3 is TGCAGCGCCAAGACAGGGGGCGGGTACGAGCAGTACTTC.

The V call is TRBV30, the J call TRBJ1-4; tentative D call: TRBD1 (6 bases). CDR1 GTSNPN and CDR2 SVGIG come from the germline V gene (reference sequence). V lost 2 bases and J 3 bases, leaving 13 bases between the germline ends. The CDR3 sequence is 15 residues long. Here the CDR3 DNA reads TGTGCCTGGAGTCCCCTGACAGGATCTAATGAAAAACTGTTTTTT. Translating it yields CAWSPLTGSNEKLFF.

This rearrangement joins TRBV4-3 to TRBJ2-5; possibly TRBD1 for D (6 bases). The CDR3 runs to 17 residues. Germline lookup yields CDR1 LGHNA and CDR2 YSLEER. Between the trimmed V and J ends, which lost 1 base and 0 bases, there was a span of 15 bases. CDR3 amino acids: CASSQVVRGSHQETQYF. The CDR3 DNA sequence: TGCGCCAGCAGCCAAGTTGTCAGGGGATCCCACCAAGAGACCCAGTACTTC.

This chain connects TRBV6-5 to TRBJ1-1, with a tentative D call TRBD1 (6 bases). V lost 6 bases to trimming and J lost 7 bases, with 12 bases between them. The germline V gene encodes CDR1 MNHEY and CDR2 SVGAGI. This CDR3 has 12 residues. The chain's CDR3 is CASRQGSGEAFF. The DNA for the CDR3 is TGTGCCAGCAGACAGGGAAGTGGTGAAGCTTTCTTT.

In DNA form, the CDR3 reads TGTGCCAGCAGTTTATCAGGGGGGAGCAATCAGCCCCAGCATTTT. Translating gives CASSLSGGSNQPQHF. The rearrangement uses TRBV27 and TRBJ1-5; a weak D match, TRBD1 (6 bases). The CDR3 is 15 amino acids. Trimming left V 0 bases short and J 1 base short, with 7 bases between. From germline, CDR1 is MNHEY and CDR2 SMNVEV (reference sequence).